This T cell receptor beta chain was identified during a study of spatial heterogeneity in lung cancer. Study results and limitations: Tumor mutation counts were tracked by expanded intratumoral alpha and beta TCR counts.

Each CDR3 protein gets one entry after TCRdb re-called the 5' RACE reads with MiXCR. The table lists some 23,000 distinct CDR3 sequences, roughly 10% of them singletons. In its sample, this clonotype is medium-sized. The antigen is undetermined. Time point: sample taken at primary tumor resection. Germline V CDR1 and CDR2: DFQATT, SNEGSKA (reference sequence). J lost 6 bases, V lost 3 bases, and 12 bases had no gene match. The CDR3 runs to 16 residues. The sequencing here drew on lung tumor tissue, taken at surgery. This chain links TRBV20-1 with TRBJ1-5, with 9 bases lining up with TRBD1. The clonotype comes from a male donor with early-stage non-small cell lung cancer. The DNA for the CDR3 is TGCAGTGCTAGTGGGGACAGGGTTAGTTTTGCTCAGCCCCAGCATTTT. It translates to CSASGDRVSFAQPQHF.